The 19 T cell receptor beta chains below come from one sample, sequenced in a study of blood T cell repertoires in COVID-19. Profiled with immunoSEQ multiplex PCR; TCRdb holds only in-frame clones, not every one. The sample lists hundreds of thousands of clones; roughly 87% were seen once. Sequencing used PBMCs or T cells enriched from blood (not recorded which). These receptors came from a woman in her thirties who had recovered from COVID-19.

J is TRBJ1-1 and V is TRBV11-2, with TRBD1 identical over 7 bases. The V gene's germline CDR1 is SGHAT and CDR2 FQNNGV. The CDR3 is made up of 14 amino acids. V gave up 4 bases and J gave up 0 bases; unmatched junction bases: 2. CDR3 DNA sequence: TGTGCCAGCAGCTGGGGACAGATGAACACTGAAGCTTTCTTT. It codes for CASSWGQMNTEAFF. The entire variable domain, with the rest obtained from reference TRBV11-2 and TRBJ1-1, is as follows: EAGVAQSPRYKIIEKRQSVAFWCNPISGHATLYWYQQILGQGPKLLIQFQNNGVVDDSQLPKDRFSAERLKGVDSTLKIQPAKLEDSAVYLCASSWGQMNTEAFFGQGTRLTVV.

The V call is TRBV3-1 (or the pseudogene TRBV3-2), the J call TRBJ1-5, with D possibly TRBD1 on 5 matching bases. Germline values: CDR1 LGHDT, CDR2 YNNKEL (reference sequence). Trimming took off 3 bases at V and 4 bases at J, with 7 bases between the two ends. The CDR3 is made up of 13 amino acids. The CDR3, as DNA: TGTGCCAGCAGCCAGACAGTAAATCAGCCCCAGCATTTT. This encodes CASSQTVNQPQHF.

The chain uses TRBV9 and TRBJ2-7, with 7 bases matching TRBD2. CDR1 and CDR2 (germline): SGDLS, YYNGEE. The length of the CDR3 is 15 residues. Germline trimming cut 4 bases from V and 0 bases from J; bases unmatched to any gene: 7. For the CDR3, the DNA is TGTGCCAGCAGCCCTATGGCGGGAGCCTCCTACGAGCAGTACTTC. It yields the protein CASSPMAGASYEQYF. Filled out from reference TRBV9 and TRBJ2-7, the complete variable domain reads DSGVTQTPKHLITATGQRVTLRCSPRSGDLSVYWYQQSLDQGLQFLIQYYNGEERAKGNILERFSAQQFPDLHSELNLSSLELGDSALYFCASSPMAGASYEQYFGPGTRLTVT.

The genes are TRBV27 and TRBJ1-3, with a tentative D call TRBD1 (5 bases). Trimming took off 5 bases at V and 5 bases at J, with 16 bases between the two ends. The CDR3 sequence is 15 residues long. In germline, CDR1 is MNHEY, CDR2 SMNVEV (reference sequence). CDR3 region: CASSPSRGLRNTIYF. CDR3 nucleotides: TGTGCCAGCAGTCCCTCCCGGGGGTTGAGAAACACCATATATTTT.

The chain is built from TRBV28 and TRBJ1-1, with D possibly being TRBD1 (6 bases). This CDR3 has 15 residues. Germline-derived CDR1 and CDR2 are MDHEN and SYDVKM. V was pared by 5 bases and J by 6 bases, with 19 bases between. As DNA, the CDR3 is TGTGCCAGCAGTCATCGGGGGGCCGGGAGGGCTGAAGCTTTCTTT. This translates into CASSHRGAGRAEAFF.

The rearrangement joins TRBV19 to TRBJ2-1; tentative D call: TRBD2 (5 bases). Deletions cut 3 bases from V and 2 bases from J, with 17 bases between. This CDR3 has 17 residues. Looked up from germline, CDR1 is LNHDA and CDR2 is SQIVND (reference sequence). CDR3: CASSIATGLPAYNEQFF. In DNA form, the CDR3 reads TGTGCCAGTAGTATTGCTACCGGACTGCCAGCCTACAATGAGCAGTTCTTC.

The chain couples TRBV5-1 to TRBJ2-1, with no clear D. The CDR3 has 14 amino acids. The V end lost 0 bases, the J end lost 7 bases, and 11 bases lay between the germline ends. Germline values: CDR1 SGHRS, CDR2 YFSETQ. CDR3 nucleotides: TGCGCCAGCAGCTTGGGAGCTAATGAGAATGAGCAGTTCTTC. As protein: CASSLGANENEQFF.

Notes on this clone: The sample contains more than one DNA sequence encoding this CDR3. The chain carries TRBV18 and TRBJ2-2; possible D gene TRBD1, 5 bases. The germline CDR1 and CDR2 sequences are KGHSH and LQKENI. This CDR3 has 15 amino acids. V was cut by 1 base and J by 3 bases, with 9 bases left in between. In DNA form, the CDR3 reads TGTGCCAGCTCACCACGCCAGGGCGACACCGGGGAGCTGTTTTTT. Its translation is CASSPRQGDTGELFF.

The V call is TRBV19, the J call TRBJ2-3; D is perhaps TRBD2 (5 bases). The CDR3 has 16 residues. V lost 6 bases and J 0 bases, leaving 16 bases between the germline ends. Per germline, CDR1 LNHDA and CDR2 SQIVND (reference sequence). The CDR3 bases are TGTGCCAGTAGCCGAGGGCGGGCCGCCAGCACAGATACGCAGTATTTT. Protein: CASSRGRAASTDTQYF. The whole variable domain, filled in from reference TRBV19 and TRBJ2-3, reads DGGITQSPKYLFRKEGQNVTLSCEQNLNHDAMYWYRQDPGQGLRLIYYSQIVNDFQKGDIAEGYSVSREKKESFPLTVTSAQKNPTAFYLCASSRGRAASTDTQYFGPGTRLTVL.

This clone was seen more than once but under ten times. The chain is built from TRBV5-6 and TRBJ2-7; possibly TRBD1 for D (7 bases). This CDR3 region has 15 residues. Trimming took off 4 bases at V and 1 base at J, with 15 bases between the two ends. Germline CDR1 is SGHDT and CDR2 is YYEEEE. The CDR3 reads CASSPRGTVSYEQYF. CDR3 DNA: TGTGCCAGCAGCCCCCGCGGGACAGTATCCTACGAGCAGTACTTC.

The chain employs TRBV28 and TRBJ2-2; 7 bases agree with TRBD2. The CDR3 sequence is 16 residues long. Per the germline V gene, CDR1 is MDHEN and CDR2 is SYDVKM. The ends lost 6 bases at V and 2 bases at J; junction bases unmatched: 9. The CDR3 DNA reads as TGTGCCAGCAGCCGACTAGCCGGGCCAAACACCGGGGAGCTGTTTTTT. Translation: CASSRLAGPNTGELFF. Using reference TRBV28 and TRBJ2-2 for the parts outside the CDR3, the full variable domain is DVKVTQSSRYLVKRTGEKVFLECVQDMDHENMFWYRQDPGLGLRLIYFSYDVKMKEKGDIPEGYSVSREKKERFSLILESASTNQTSMYLCASSRLAGPNTGELFFGEGSRLTVL.

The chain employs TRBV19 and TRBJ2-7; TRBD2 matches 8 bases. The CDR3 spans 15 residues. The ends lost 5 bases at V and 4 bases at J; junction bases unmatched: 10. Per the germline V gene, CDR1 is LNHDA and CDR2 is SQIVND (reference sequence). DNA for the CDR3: TGTGCCAGTAGTTTCAGCGGGAGTAGCGGATACGAGCAGTACTTC. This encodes CASSFSGSSGYEQYF.

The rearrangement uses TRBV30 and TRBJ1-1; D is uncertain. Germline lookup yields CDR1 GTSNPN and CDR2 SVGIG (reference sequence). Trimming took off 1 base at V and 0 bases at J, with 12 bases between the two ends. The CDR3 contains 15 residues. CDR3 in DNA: TGTGCCTGGAGTGGAGGGCCCGCCATGAACACTGAAGCTTTCTTT. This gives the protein CAWSGGPAMNTEAFF.

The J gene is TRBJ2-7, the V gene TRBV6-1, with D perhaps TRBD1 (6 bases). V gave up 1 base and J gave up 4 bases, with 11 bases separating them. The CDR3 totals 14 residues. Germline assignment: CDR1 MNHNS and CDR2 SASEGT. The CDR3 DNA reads TGTGCCAGCAGTGAAGGACCCCAGGGGTACGAGCAGTACTTC. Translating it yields CASSEGPQGYEQYF.

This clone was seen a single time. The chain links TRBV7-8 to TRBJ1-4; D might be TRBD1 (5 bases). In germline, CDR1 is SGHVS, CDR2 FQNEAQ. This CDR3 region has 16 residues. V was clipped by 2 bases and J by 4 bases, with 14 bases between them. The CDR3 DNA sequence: TGTGCCAGCAGCTTAAAGGGCGGGACTAATAATGAAAAACTGTTTTTT. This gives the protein CASSLKGGTNNEKLFF.

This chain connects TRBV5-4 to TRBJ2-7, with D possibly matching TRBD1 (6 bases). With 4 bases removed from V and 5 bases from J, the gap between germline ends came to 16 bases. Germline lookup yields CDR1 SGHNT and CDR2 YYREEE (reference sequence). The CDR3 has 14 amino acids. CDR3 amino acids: CASSLIQGDDEQYF. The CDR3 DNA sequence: TGTGCCAGCAGCCTAATACAGGGTGATGACGAGCAGTACTTC.

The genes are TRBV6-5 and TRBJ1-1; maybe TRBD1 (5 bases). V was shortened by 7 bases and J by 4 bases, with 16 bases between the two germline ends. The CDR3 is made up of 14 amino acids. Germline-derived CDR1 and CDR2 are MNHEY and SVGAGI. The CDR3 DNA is TGTGCCAGCAAAAACACCAGGGAGGGCACTGAAGCTTTCTTT. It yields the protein CASKNTREGTEAFF.

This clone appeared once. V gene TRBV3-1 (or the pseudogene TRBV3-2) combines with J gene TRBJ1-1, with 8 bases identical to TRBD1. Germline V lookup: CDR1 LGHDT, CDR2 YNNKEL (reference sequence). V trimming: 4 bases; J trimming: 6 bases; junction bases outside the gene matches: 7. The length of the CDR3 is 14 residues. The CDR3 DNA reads TGTGCCAGCAGCCTTCAGGGGGCGGGAGCTGAAGCTTTCTTT. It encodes CASSLQGAGAEAFF.

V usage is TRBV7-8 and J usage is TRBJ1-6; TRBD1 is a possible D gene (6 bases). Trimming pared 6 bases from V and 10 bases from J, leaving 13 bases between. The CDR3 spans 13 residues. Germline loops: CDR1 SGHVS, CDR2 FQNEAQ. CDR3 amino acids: CASRQGGGSPLHF. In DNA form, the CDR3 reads TGTGCCAGCAGACAGGGTGGAGGATCACCCCTCCACTTT.